This TCR beta chain was identified during a study of shared clonotypes between healthy human individuals. Study findings and constraints: Generation of non-shared clonotypes was less probable than generation of clonotypes shared by all four donors.

Negatively enriched CD4+ T cells were divided by CD45RA into naive and memory. Produced via immunoSEQ multiplex PCR; TCRdb's table is partial and in-frame only. Among approximately 530,000 clones, less than 96% were seen once, and the ten largest hold 0.055% to 0.075%. With regard to this clone: Its antigen is unidentified.

There are 15 residues in the CDR3. V lost 2 bases and J lost 1, with 10 bases in between. The germline V gene encodes CDR1 SGDLS and CDR2 YYNGEE. V is TRBV9 and J is TRBJ1-3, with D maybe TRBD1 (5 bases). The source material was naive CD4+ T cells sorted from blood. Subset noted: CD45RA+ positively selected. This receptor was taken from a woman aged 25 to 39 in good health. The CDR3 sequence: CASSVAGYSGNTIYF. The CDR3 coding sequence is TGTGCCAGCAGCGTCGCAGGGTATTCTGGAAACACCATATATTTT.